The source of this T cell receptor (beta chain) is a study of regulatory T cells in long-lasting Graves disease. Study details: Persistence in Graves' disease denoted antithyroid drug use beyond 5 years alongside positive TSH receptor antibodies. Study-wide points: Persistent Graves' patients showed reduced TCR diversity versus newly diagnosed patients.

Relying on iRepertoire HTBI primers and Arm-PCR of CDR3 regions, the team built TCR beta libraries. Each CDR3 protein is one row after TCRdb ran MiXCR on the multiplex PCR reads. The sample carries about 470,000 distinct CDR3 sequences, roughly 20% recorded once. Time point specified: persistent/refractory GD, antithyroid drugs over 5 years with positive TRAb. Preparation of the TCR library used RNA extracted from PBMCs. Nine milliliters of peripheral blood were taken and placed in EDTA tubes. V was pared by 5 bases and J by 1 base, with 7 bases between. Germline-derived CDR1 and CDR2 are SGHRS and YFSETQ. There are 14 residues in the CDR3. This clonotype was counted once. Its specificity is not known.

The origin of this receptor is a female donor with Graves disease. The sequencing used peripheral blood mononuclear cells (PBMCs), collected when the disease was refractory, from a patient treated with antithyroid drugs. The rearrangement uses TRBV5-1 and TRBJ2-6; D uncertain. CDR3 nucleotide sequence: TGCGCCAGCAGGGCGGCTTCTGGGGCCAACGTCCTGACTTTC. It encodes CASRAASGANVLTF.